This note documents a single T cell receptor (beta chain) sequence. The antigen is not known. The time point is: time of PML onset. These data originate in a study of multiple sclerosis patients with progressive multifocal leukoencephalopathy. The study, taken as a whole, reports: TRBV and TRBJ usage showed no common pattern when PML developed. Lower normalized Shannon entropy suggested reduced TRB diversity in most PML patients.

This CDR3 spans 13 amino acids. Germline values: CDR1 WNHNN, CDR2 SYGVQD (reference sequence). The V and J ends lost 2 bases and 5 bases respectively, with 6 bases between them. This was a survey-level run. Assay used: immunoSEQ multiplex PCR; TCRdb lists only in-frame clones, some missing. This table holds tens of thousands of clones, about 90% found once. This specimen consisted of PBMCs, obtained from a patient treated with natalizumab. The source is a human donor with progressive multifocal leukoencephalopathy. The rearrangement uses TRBV10-1 and TRBJ2-2; D unresolved. CDR3 region: CASSELFTGELFF. The CDR3 region has the DNA TGCGCCAGCAGTGAGCTGTTTACCGGGGAGCTGTTTTTT.